These T cell receptor beta chains were read from a single sample in a study of blood T cell repertoires in COVID-19. Here immunoSEQ multiplex PCR was the method, and the copy in TCRdb shows in-frame clones only, minus some. Of 150,000 or so clones listed, about four fifths were seen once; the top ten hold 7% to 10%. Sequences were obtained from PBMCs or T cells enriched from blood (not recorded which). The receptors derive from a man between 50 and 59 years old who had recovered from COVID-19. Both conserved end residues are part of each CDR3. A row's size may be missing; if present it is once, few, many or a size class.

TRBV30,TRBJ2-2,NA,CAWKTGTSHGELFF
TRBV4-3,TRBJ2-7,few,CASSQASGEAYEQYF
TRBV6-2/TRBV6-3,TRBJ1-1,NA,CASSPALNTEAFF
TRBV24-1,TRBJ2-5,NA,CATSAPGTQETQYF
TRBV25-1,TRBJ2-2,NA,CASSERGTGELFF
TRBV6-6,TRBJ1-2,few,CASSPQGWNYGYTF
TRBV11-1,TRBJ2-1,NA,CASSFVSSYNEQFF
TRBV18,TRBJ2-2,NA,CASSPNRGDTGELFF
TRBV7-3,TRBJ1-6,NA,CASSLSPGGVGSPLHF
TRBV5-1,TRBJ1-2,NA,CASSLSVAGKEGYTF
TRBV19,TRBJ1-1,NA,CASSMGSLMNTEAFF
TRBV5-8,TRBJ1-2,NA,CASSHGQRPNYGYTF
TRBV9,TRBJ2-2,NA,CASSPRGREDTGELFF
TRBV2,TRBJ1-1,NA,CASTQLNPGLGNTEAFF
TRBV5-1,TRBJ2-2,NA,CASSLYSPGELFF